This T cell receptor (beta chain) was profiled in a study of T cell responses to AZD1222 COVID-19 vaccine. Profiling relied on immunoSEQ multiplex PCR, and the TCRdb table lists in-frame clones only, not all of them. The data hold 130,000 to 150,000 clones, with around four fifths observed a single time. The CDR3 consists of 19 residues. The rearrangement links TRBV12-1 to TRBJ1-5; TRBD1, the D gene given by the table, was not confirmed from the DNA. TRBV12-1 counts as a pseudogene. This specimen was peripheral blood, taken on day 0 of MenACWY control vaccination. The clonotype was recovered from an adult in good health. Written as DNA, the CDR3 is TGTGCCAGCAGCCCTCTCGGACAGGGATGGCTCCGTGGCAATCAGCCCCAGCATTTT. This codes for CASSPLGQGWLRGNQPQHF.